This T cell receptor (beta chain) was profiled in a study of patients and donors after allogeneic stem cell transplantation. V dropped 1 base and J dropped 5 bases, with 10 bases sitting between them. Germline loops: CDR1 SGHRS, CDR2 YFSETQ. This CDR3 contains 14 residues. TCRdb passed the RT-PCR reads through MiXCR, listing each CDR3 protein once. The sample carries approximately 410,000 distinct CDR3 sequences, 16% recorded once. The sample was blood, either unsorted or a sorted T cell fraction (not recorded which). The V call is TRBV5-1, the J call TRBJ2-1; no firm D call. The TCR was taken from a human donor who was either an allogeneic HSCT recipient or a stem cell or donor lymphocyte infusion donor (not recorded which). It is not recorded whose cells these are; they may come from a transplant donor. CDR3 loop: CASSLNSPNNEQFF. The CDR3 region has the DNA TGCGCCAGCAGCTTGAACAGCCCAAACAATGAGCAGTTCTTC.